This paragraph covers one T cell receptor beta chain sequence. This entry belongs to a study of cytomegalovirus exposure and HLA in healthy donors. Study-wide background: Earlier results showed some 120 million unique TCR beta sequences derived from roughly 180 million T cells. Of all 400 or so donors who were genotyped, roughly 81% belonged to the Caucasian-associated ancestry cluster.

V trimming: 7 bases; J trimming: 3 bases; junction bases outside the gene matches: 6. The CDR3 runs 13 residues. Germline-derived CDR1 and CDR2 are MGHDK and SYGVNS. PCR amplification relied on 60 Vbeta primers (plus 13 Jbeta primers). Source study methods: Around 9.9 million shared chains were among the approximately 76 million unique TCR beta chains that a later analysis counted. Data came from immunoSEQ multiplex PCR; TCRdb stores just in-frame clones and leaves some out. V, J and clone size derive from that table, while D and trimming were established from the DNA sequence. The table lists around 78,000 clones.

Source material: PBMCs. V and J are TRBV25-1 and TRBJ2-7; 7 nucleotides match TRBD2. The TCR was taken from a man aged 18 to 30 in good health and CMV-seropositive. CDR3 nucleotides: TGTGCCAGCACTCCAGCGGGATTCTACGAGCAGTACTTC. Translating gives CASTPAGFYEQYF.